This record covers a single T cell receptor (beta chain). Its binding antigen is unknown. No much larger clone is present one base from it, and per-base qualities are unavailable. Trimming leaves V shorter by 0 bases and J shorter by 7 bases, with the junction holding 8 bases beyond the gene matches. The germline V gene supplies CDR1 SGHRS and CDR2 YFSETQ. The CDR3 holds 16 amino acids from the cysteine to the phenylalanine. CDR3 DNA is the only sequence kept; it has 48 bases, read in frame from the first base. This sample was included in a study of T cells in tuberculosis (dated by TCRdb to the late 2010s). General notes on the study: The study combined CD1B tetramers and high-throughput TCR immunosequencing to characterize T cells specific for the mycobacterial lipid antigen glucose monomycolate (GMM). PBMC from active tuberculosis patients were archived either before standard anti-tuberculosis treatment began or within 7 days of the start of that treatment. A South African clinical cohort compared IGRA-negative adolescents, IGRA-positive adolescents with latent tuberculosis and adults with active tuberculosis, some eleven per group. Overall study results and their limits: With the diverse GMM-specific repertoire as input, a classifier achieved under 90% accuracy (AUROC around 0.93), whereas GEM motif frequencies as input gave approximately 74% accuracy. The smaller NN-distances were partly driven by shorter CDR3-alpha lengths in active tuberculosis patients, and the difference for TCR-beta did not reach statistical significance. Clinical samples were chosen by availability of cryopreserved specimens, and active tuberculosis cases were adults while controls were adolescents. Compared with IGRA-negative controls, TCR-alpha repertoires from active tuberculosis had smaller mean NN-distances to GMM-specific TCRs, which suggests that these TCRs underwent clonal expansion.

The immunoSEQ multiplex PCR assay was used to generate TCR libraries, with TCR-beta and/or TCR-alpha/delta assays applied to each sample. The amplified TCR libraries were sequenced on the Illumina high-throughput platform. The authors' analysis ran thus. Clustering and dimensionality reduction relied on pairwise TCRdist distances among GMM-specific receptors from T cells that were either sorted ex vivo or expanded in vitro. The score assigned to each clinical repertoire was mean NN-distance, meaning the average TCRdist to the nearest 10% of tetramer-positive reference sequences. GEM TCR motif frequency was computed as the fraction of unique TCRs matching known GEM sequences by V/J usage and CDR3 length. Active tuberculosis was classified by linear discriminant analysis with leave-one-out cross-validation, implemented in scikit-learn. TCRdb obtained this table from immuneACCESS and retained in-frame rearrangements with V and J assigned. These tables miss some clones; where compared with another copy, unresolved V genes account for less than half of the shortfall, and the remainder is unexplained. V, J and clone size reflect that table, while D and trimming were determined from the DNA. The sample has around 40,000 clones on record, approximately 94% of them singletons. 3.5% to 5% of the sample is taken by the ten largest.

In light of the paper, this sample's time point label describes: new active TB diagnosis, blood taken before or within 7 days of starting treatment. Active tuberculosis patients were HIV-seronegative South African adults aged 18 years or older with a new diagnosis. Active tuberculosis was confirmed by positive sputum smear microscopy and/or positive M. tuberculosis culture. Immunosequencing of unsorted cryopreserved PBMC covered, on average, around 96,000 T cells per clinical donor. The receptor was isolated from an adult with tuberculosis. This sample comprised PBMCs, obtained at tuberculosis diagnosis. The chain is assembled from TRBV5-1 and TRBJ2-1; TRBD2 lines up with 9 middle nucleotides. The sequenced DNA is TGCGCCAGCAGCTTGGATGTAGCGGGGGCCTGGAATGAGCAGTTCTTC. Translation gives CASSLDVAGAWNEQFF.